This is a list of T cell receptor beta chains from one sample in a study of T-cell reconstitution after alpha-beta-depleted transplantation in children. From the PCR reads, TCRdb called clonotypes with MiXCR, one entry per CDR3 protein. The table records fewer than 700,000 distinct CDR3 sequences, roughly 24% of them present only once. Sequenced material: PBMCs, mostly from graft donor cells, taken 360 days after TCRalphabeta/CD19-depleted stem cell transplant. These receptors all stem from a boy under two years old who had a stem cell transplant for acute myeloid leukemia, so the T cells may come from the graft donor. Each CDR3 is given with its conserved first and last residue. D genes are given only for firm matches. The size entry is marked missing in some rows and otherwise reads once, few, many or a size class.

-	TRBV7-2	many	TRBJ2-3	TGTGCCAGCAGCGCAGACACGGGAGCCCTTTTCACAGATACGCAGTATTTT	CASSADTGALFTDTQYF
-	TRBV12-3/TRBV12-4	few	TRBJ2-1	TGTGCCACCCGGTCCCGGCTTTGCTGTGAGCAGTTCTTC	CATRSRLCCEQFF
-	TRBV5-1	many	TRBJ2-2	TGCGCCAGCAGCCCCTATGGGGAAGCAACCGGGGAGCTGTTTTTT	CASSPYGEATGELFF
-	TRBV6-2/TRBV6-3	few	TRBJ2-7	TGTGCCAGCAGGGAGGACCCGGGAGCCTACGAGCAGTACTTC	CASREDPGAYEQYF
-	TRBV5-1	-	TRBJ2-7	TGCGCCAGCAGCTACGATGATGGCGTTGGTTCGGTTTACGAGCAGTACTTC	CASSYDDGVGSVYEQYF
-	TRBV7-2	-	TRBJ1-1	TGTGCCAGCAGCTTAGCGCGGTTTGAAGCTTTCTTT	CASSLARFEAFF
-	TRBV10-3	once	TRBJ1-1	TGTGCCATCAGTGAGGGGGGGCGAACTGAAGCTTTCTTT	CAISEGGRTEAFF
-	TRBV18	-	TRBJ2-7	TGTGCCAGCTCACCCGCGGGGGCCCAGCAGTACTTC	CASSPAGAQQYF
-	TRBV29-1	many	TRBJ2-6	TGCAGCGTTAGAGGATGGGGACTGGGGGCCAACGTCCTGACTTTC	CSVRGWGLGANVLTF
TRBD1	TRBV12-3/TRBV12-4	many	TRBJ2-7	TGTGCCAGCAGTATAGGGACAGGAGGCGAGCAGTACTTC	CASSIGTGGEQYF
-	TRBV29-1	-	TRBJ1-5	TGCAGCGTTGAAAGGATTGGGGGGGTCGGCAATCAGCCCCAGCATTTT	CSVERIGGVGNQPQHF
TRBD2	TRBV27	many	TRBJ2-7	TGTGCCAGCAGTTTAAGCGGGGGGAAGTGGTACGAGCAGTACTTC	CASSLSGGKWYEQYF
-	TRBV7-6	-	TRBJ2-5	TGTGCCAGCAGCTCCGAGGGACATACAGAAGAGACCCAGTACTTC	CASSSEGHTEETQYF
-	TRBV12-3/TRBV12-4	-	TRBJ1-4	TGTGCCAGCAGTGCAGGGGAAGAAAAACTGTTTTTT	CASSAGEEKLFF
-	TRBV6-5	many	TRBJ1-1	TGTGCCAGCAGCCCCCTGGGGGGGCAAGGGAGGACTGAAGCTTTCTTT	CASSPLGGQGRTEAFF
TRBD2	TRBV9	-	TRBJ2-3	TGTGCCAGCAGCCCGGGGGGGGCTCCCACAGATACGCAGTATTTT	CASSPGGAPTDTQYF
TRBD1	TRBV20-1	-	TRBJ1-2	TGCAGTGCTTACAGGGGCTGGGGAAACTATGGCTACACCTTC	CSAYRGWGNYGYTF
TRBD1	TRBV12-3/TRBV12-4	few	TRBJ2-5	TGTGCCAGCGCCCCGGGACAGGGGGCGAGGGAGACCCAGTACTTC	CASAPGQGARETQYF
-	TRBV5-1	-	TRBJ2-1	TGCGCCAGCAGCGCTACATCCTACAATGAGCAGTTCTTC	CASSATSYNEQFF
-	TRBV20-1	-	TRBJ2-1	TGCAGTGCTACCCTACCCGGGCGATACAATGAGCAGTTCTTC	CSATLPGRYNEQFF
-	TRBV7-2	-	TRBJ2-1	TGTGCCAGCAGCTTATTCCGCGATGAGCAGTTCTTC	CASSLFRDEQFF
TRBD1	TRBV11-2	-	TRBJ2-7	TGTGCCAGCAGCGACGGGACAGGGGGCTGGACGGGGCAGTACTTC	CASSDGTGGWTGQYF
-	TRBV7-9	-	TRBJ1-3	TGTGCCAGCATCCGAGGGGGTCTTGGAAACACCATATATTTT	CASIRGGLGNTIYF
TRBD1	TRBV12-3/TRBV12-4	many	TRBJ2-1	TGTGCCAGCAGTTCTCTCTCCGGGACAGGGGAGTTCTTC	CASSSLSGTGEFF
-	TRBV20-1	-	TRBJ2-3	TGCAGTGCTCCTCAAATGGGATCAGATACGCAGTATTTT	CSAPQMGSDTQYF
TRBD2	TRBV6-1	-	TRBJ2-5	TGTGCCAGCAGTAGACTAGCGGGGAACTTCCTGGAGACCCAGTACTTC	CASSRLAGNFLETQYF
-	TRBV12-3/TRBV12-4	few	TRBJ2-7	TGTGCCAGCAGCCCCCCGGGGGTCTACGAGCAGTACTTC	CASSPPGVYEQYF
TRBD1	TRBV28	many	TRBJ1-3	TGTGCCAGCAGTTTAGGGACAGGACAAACTGGAAACACCATATATTTT	CASSLGTGQTGNTIYF
TRBD1	TRBV5-1	few	TRBJ2-7	TGCGCCAGCAGCAGGAGCGGGACAGGGTTGTACGAGCAGTACTTC	CASSRSGTGLYEQYF
TRBD2	TRBV20-1	few	TRBJ2-3	TGCAGTGCTAGAGATGGGCGGGGGGGCACAGATACGCAGTATTTT	CSARDGRGGTDTQYF
TRBD2	TRBV5-1	few	TRBJ2-1	TGCGCCAGCAGCTTGTGGACGGGGGGGCCAGGGAATGAGCAGTTCTTC	CASSLWTGGPGNEQFF
-	TRBV15	few	TRBJ2-3	TGTGCCACCAGCACCCGCACAGATACGCAGTATTTT	CATSTRTDTQYF
-	TRBV4-1	many	TRBJ2-6	TGCGCCAGCAGCCATGGAGGGCGTTTGGGGGCCAACGTCCTGACTTTC	CASSHGGRLGANVLTF
TRBD1	TRBV7-9	few	TRBJ2-7	TGTGCCAGCAGCAAGGGACAGGGGATCTACGAGCAGTACTTC	CASSKGQGIYEQYF
-	TRBV5-1	-	TRBJ1-1	TGCGCCAGCCGGCTACAGACGACCCCGAACACTGAAGCTTTCTTT	CASRLQTTPNTEAFF
TRBD2	TRBV28	-	TRBJ2-3	TGTGCCATCCGCCTAGGACTAGCGGGGTCAGATACGCAGTATTTT	CAIRLGLAGSDTQYF
-	TRBV18	many	TRBJ2-2	TGTGCCAGCTCAAACCGGGACATAAACGGGGAGCTGTTTTTT	CASSNRDINGELFF